This entry lists 10 T cell receptor beta chains sequenced from one sample in a study of OX40 agonist ivuxolimab in advanced cancers. Clones were read by immunoSEQ multiplex PCR, and TCRdb kept only the in-frame ones, dropping some. Seen here are some 100,000 clones, roughly 92% observed once, and the top ten hold about 2.6%. The source was CD4+ or CD8+ T cells sorted from blood, collected in a trial of the OX40 agonist ivuxolimab. The receptors here all came from an adult with an advanced solid tumor such as melanoma, head and neck, liver or kidney cancer.

CDR3 coding DNA: TGTGCCAGCAGCTCAGAGTTGACCGGTCAAGAGACCCAGTACTTC. It encodes CASSSELTGQETQYF. V is TRBV7-2 and J is TRBJ2-5; D unresolved. V shed 4 bases and J shed 2 bases, with 14 bases lying between them. The CDR3 loop spans 15 amino acids. Germline lookup yields CDR1 SGHTA and CDR2 FQGNSA.

V is TRBV27 and J is TRBJ2-1; no reliable D call. The CDR3 runs 11 residues. With 5 bases removed from V and 6 bases from J, the gap between germline ends came to 5 bases. Germline-derived CDR1 and CDR2 are MNHEY and SMNVEV (reference sequence). CDR3 amino acids: CASSKGNEQFF. The CDR3 DNA reads as TGTGCCAGCAGTAAGGGCAATGAGCAGTTCTTC.

As regards this clone: Other DNA variants within this sample encode the same CDR3. This chain joins TRBV4-3 and TRBJ1-1, with a weak D call TRBD1 (5 bases). V gave up 2 bases and J gave up 1 base, with 5 bases separating them. This CDR3 spans 13 amino acids. Germline V gives CDR1 LGHNA, CDR2 YSLEER. The CDR3 bases are TGCGCCAGCAGCCAAAGGGGGAACACTGAAGCTTTCTTT. Translated, it gives CASSQRGNTEAFF.

The chain employs TRBV9 and TRBJ2-4; tentatively, D is TRBD2 (7 bases). Looked up from germline, CDR1 is SGDLS and CDR2 is YYNGEE. The CDR3 sequence is 15 residues long. Trimming took 3 bases from V and 4 from J, leaving 14 bases between them. The chain's CDR3 is CASSAEGGAKNIQYF. The CDR3 bases are TGTGCCAGCAGCGCGGAAGGGGGGGCGAAAAACATTCAGTACTTC.

The chain employs TRBV5-1 and TRBJ2-7; 11 bases map to TRBD1. There are 14 residues in the CDR3. Unmatched junction bases numbered 2, after V lost 4 bases and J lost 2 bases. Germline V gene data show CDR1 as SGHRS and CDR2 as YFSETQ. Here the CDR3 DNA reads TGCGCCAGCAGCCCGGGACAGGGGGCCTACGAGCAGTACTTC. Protein sequence: CASSPGQGAYEQYF.

This clone was detected once. The chain has TRBV9 and TRBJ2-1; 12 nucleotides match TRBD2. The CDR3 spans 16 residues. J gave up 9 bases and V 1 base, and 8 bases lay outside the gene matches. CDR1 and CDR2 (germline): SGDLS, YYNGEE. The CDR3, as DNA: TGTGCCAGCAGCGTACCCCCCGGGACTAGCGGGCTTGAGCAGTTCTTC. Amino acids: CASSVPPGTSGLEQFF. The full variable domain, rest sourced from reference TRBV9 and TRBJ2-1, is DSGVTQTPKHLITATGQRVTLRCSPRSGDLSVYWYQQSLDQGLQFLIQYYNGEERAKGNILERFSAQQFPDLHSELNLSSLELGDSALYFCASSVPPGTSGLEQFFGPGTRLTVL.

This clone was recorded a few times. This chain uses TRBV7-9 with TRBJ2-5; D is unresolved. There are 12 residues in the CDR3. Germline V gene data show CDR1 as SEHNR and CDR2 as FQNEAQ (reference sequence). Trimming cost V 7 bases and J 4 bases, with 10 bases left between them. The CDR3 protein is CASTPHTETQYF. Written as DNA, the CDR3 is TGTGCCAGCACCCCGCACACAGAGACCCAGTACTTC.

CDR3 in amino acids: CASSSRSGGPYTQYF. For the CDR3, the DNA is TGTGCCAGCAGCTCCCGGAGCGGGGGCCCTTATACGCAGTATTTT. The chain links TRBV5-6 to TRBJ2-3, with 8 bases lining up with TRBD2. Losses at the gene ends were 3 bases for V and 7 bases for J; bases not matched to a gene: 10. The CDR3 is 15 residues long. The germline V gene encodes CDR1 SGHDT and CDR2 YYEEEE.

This chain connects TRBV2 to TRBJ1-2, with 8 bases lining up with TRBD1. V shed 5 bases and J 4 bases; nucleotides not matched to a gene: 6. Germline CDR1 and CDR2: SNHLY and FYNNEI. The CDR3 covers 14 residues. As DNA, the CDR3 is TGTGCCAGCAGTCCCCAGGGGACAGGCTATGGCTACACCTTC. It is translated as CASSPQGTGYGYTF.

This clone has a handful of counts. This chain joins TRBV6-4 and TRBJ2-2; no definite D call. Germline V gives CDR1 MRHNA, CDR2 SNTAGT. The germline V and J ends were trimmed by 2 bases and 5 bases, with 6 bases remaining between them. This CDR3 has 13 residues. The CDR3 here is CASSDAATGELFF. The CDR3 coding sequence is TGTGCCAGCAGTGACGCAGCAACCGGGGAGCTGTTTTTT.